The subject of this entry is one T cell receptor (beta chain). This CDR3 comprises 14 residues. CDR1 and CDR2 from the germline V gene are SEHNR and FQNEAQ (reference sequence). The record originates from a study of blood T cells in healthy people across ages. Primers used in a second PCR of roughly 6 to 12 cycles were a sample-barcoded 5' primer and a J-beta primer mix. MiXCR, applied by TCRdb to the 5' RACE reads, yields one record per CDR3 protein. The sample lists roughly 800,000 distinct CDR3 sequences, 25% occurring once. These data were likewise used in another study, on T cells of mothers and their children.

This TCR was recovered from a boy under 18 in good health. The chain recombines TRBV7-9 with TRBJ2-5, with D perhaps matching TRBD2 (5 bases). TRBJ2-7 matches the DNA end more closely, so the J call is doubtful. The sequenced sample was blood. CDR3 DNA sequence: TGTGCCAGCAGCTTAGACGGGGTTACCTACGAGCAGTACTTC. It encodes CASSLDGVTYEQYF.